Shown below are 13 T cell receptor beta chains from a single sample sequenced in a study of PD-1 blockade in classical Hodgkin lymphoma. Patients all relapsed after autologous stem cell transplantation, and there was variation in brentuximab vedotin exposure. Sequenced by immunoSEQ multiplex PCR; TCRdb stores in-frame clones only, minus some. The sample has about 62,000 clones; approximately 88% are singletons. This specimen consisted of peripheral blood mononuclear cells (PBMCs), obtained at baseline. The receptors stem from a human donor with classical Hodgkin lymphoma.

The chain recombines TRBV30 with TRBJ1-1, with D possibly being TRBD1 (5 bases). The CDR3 consists of 14 residues. The V gene lost 2 bases and the J gene lost 0 bases, with 10 bases spanning the gap. CDR1 and CDR2 (germline): GTSNPN, SVGIG (reference sequence). The CDR3: CAWSPGTVNTEAFF. The CDR3 DNA reads as TGTGCCTGGAGTCCGGGGACGGTGAACACTGAAGCTTTCTTT.

The genes are TRBV7-6 and TRBJ2-3; 10 bases match TRBD2. Germline CDR1 reads SGHVS; CDR2 reads FNYEAQ. The junction had 7 bases not matched to a gene; V was cut back by 1 base and J by 3 bases. This CDR3 has 17 amino acids. The DNA of the CDR3 is TGTGCCAGCAGCTTAGGCGAAGCGGGGGGGCTTACAGATACGCAGTATTTT. The encoded protein is CASSLGEAGGLTDTQYF. Complete variable domain (other parts from reference TRBV7-6 and TRBJ2-3): GAGVSQSPRYKVTKRGQDVALRCDPISGHVSLYWYRQALGQGPEFLTYFNYEAQQDKSGLPNDRFSAERPEGSISTLTIQRTEQRDSAMYRCASSLGEAGGLTDTQYFGPGTRLTVL.

A single count supports this clone. The chain has TRBV5-1 and TRBJ2-2; 8 positions match TRBD1. Germline V lookup: CDR1 SGHRS, CDR2 YFSETQ. CDR3 size: 15 residues. The J segment lost 4 bases and the V segment lost 3 bases, leaving 5 bases of the junction unmatched. The DNA for the CDR3 is TGCGCCAGCAGCTGGACAGGGATTGGCACCGGGGAGCTGTTTTTT. It codes for CASSWTGIGTGELFF.

CDR3 protein: CATRRRRGDNEQFF. CDR3 bases: TGTGCCACCAGGAGGCGGCGGGGTGACAATGAGCAGTTCTTC. The genes are TRBV19 and TRBJ2-1, with D possibly TRBD2 on 6 matching bases. The CDR3 consists of 14 residues. Between the trimmed V and J ends, which lost 10 bases and 5 bases, there was a span of 18 bases. Germline lookup yields CDR1 LNHDA and CDR2 SQIVND (reference sequence).

The chain is built from TRBV10-2 and TRBJ1-1; D may be TRBD1 (6 bases). CDR3 length: 15 amino acids. Trimming took 3 bases from V and 5 from J, leaving 16 bases between them. CDR1 WSHSY and CDR2 SAAADI come from the germline V gene. CDR3 protein: CASSELSGGTTEAFF. The CDR3 bases are TGCGCCAGCAGTGAACTTTCTGGGGGGACAACTGAAGCTTTCTTT.

The V and J genes are TRBV2 and TRBJ1-5; TRBD1 matches at 8 bases. The CDR3 contains 15 residues. CDR1 and CDR2 (germline): SNHLY, FYNNEI. With V trimmed by 4 bases and J by 6 bases, 8 bases remained unmatched. The CDR3 sequence is CASSVRQGTLQPQHF. The CDR3, as DNA: TGTGCCAGCAGTGTTCGACAGGGGACTCTTCAGCCCCAGCATTTT.

The chain joins TRBV7-2 to TRBJ2-2; no definite D call. The germline V and J ends were trimmed by 8 bases and 6 bases, with 13 bases remaining between them. This CDR3 comprises 13 residues. Per the germline V gene, CDR1 is SGHTA and CDR2 is FQGNSA. This CDR3 is CASLPDAAGELFF. The DNA of the CDR3 is TGTGCCAGCCTGCCGGACGCCGCCGGGGAGCTGTTTTTT.

V gene TRBV7-9 combines with J gene TRBJ1-2; D call uncertain. Germline CDR1 is SEHNR and CDR2 is FQNEAQ (reference sequence). Trimming took 3 bases from V and 4 from J, leaving 6 bases between them. The CDR3 is 12 amino acids. The CDR3, as DNA: TGTGCCAGCAGCTTTGGTCTCTATGGCTACACCTTC. It encodes CASSFGLYGYTF.

The J gene is TRBJ1-4, the V gene TRBV7-2; TRBD1 might be the D (5 bases). Trimming took off 0 bases at V and 5 bases at J, with 10 bases between the two ends. The CDR3 sequence is 15 residues long. CDR1 and CDR2 from the germline V gene are SGHTA and FQGNSA. CDR3 amino acids: CASSLATGENEKLFF. DNA of the CDR3: TGTGCCAGCAGCTTAGCAACAGGAGAGAATGAAAAACTGTTTTTT.

This clone was counted a single time. In DNA form, the CDR3 reads TGCGCCAGCAGCCAAGATTTTTTGCTGAACTTGGGGGGCTACACCTTC. It yields the protein CASSQDFLLNLGGYTF. The chain recombines TRBV4-1 with TRBJ1-2; D is undetermined. Germline V lookup: CDR1 MGHRA, CDR2 YSYEKL. CDR3 length: 16 residues. The V end lost 0 bases, the J end lost 8 bases, and 19 bases lay between the germline ends.

The J gene is TRBJ1-3, the V gene TRBV25-1; unclear D gene. The CDR3 contains 16 residues. Trimming took 1 base from V and 0 from J, leaving 10 bases between them. Germline lookup yields CDR1 MGHDK and CDR2 SYGVNS. CDR3 residues: CASSESRAGSGNTIYF. CDR3 bases: TGTGCCAGCAGTGAATCCCGGGCCGGCTCTGGAAACACCATATATTTT.

This sequence joins TRBV6-5 and TRBJ1-1, with D uncertain. Per the germline V gene, CDR1 is MNHEY and CDR2 is SVGAGI. This CDR3 spans 15 amino acids. Trimming stripped 2 bases from V and 0 bases from J, with 10 bases between. The CDR3 region is CASSYVRGLNTEAFF. The CDR3 coding sequence is TGTGCCAGCAGTTACGTCCGGGGTCTGAACACTGAAGCTTTCTTT.

DNA of the CDR3: TGCGCCAGCAGGCTGACTAGCGGGGGGGATACGCAGTATTTT. Residues: CASRLTSGGDTQYF. This chain joins TRBV5-1 and TRBJ2-3; 13 bases agree with TRBD2. Looked up from germline, CDR1 is SGHRS and CDR2 is YFSETQ. The trim removed 5 bases at V and 6 bases at J, leaving 3 bases unmatched. The CDR3 contains 14 residues.